One and the same sample provided the 18 T cell receptor beta chains below, sequenced in a study of healthy donors' naive CD4 and CD8 T cells. TCR libraries were built from roughly 0.5 ug of total RNA by linear amplification. TCRdb reprocessed the reads via MiXCR and lists one record per CDR3 protein. Of around 200,000 distinct CDR3 sequences in the sample, 74% are singletons; the top ten hold roughly 2.4%. Sample: naive CD4+ and CD8+ T cells sorted from blood, pooled from several donors. Source of these receptors: a pool of human donors in good health; the sample pools cells from several healthy donors.

V usage is TRBV6-5 and J usage is TRBJ2-7; tentative D call: TRBD2 (5 bases). The CDR3 consists of 13 residues. V was shortened by 7 bases and J by 4 bases, with 14 bases between the two germline ends. Germline V gives CDR1 MNHEY, CDR2 SVGAGI. CDR3 nucleotide sequence: TGTGCCAGCAACCCAGGCGGAGGATACGAGCAGTACTTC. Protein product: CASNPGGGYEQYF.

The rearrangement links TRBV27 to TRBJ2-2; no reliable D call. Looked up from germline, CDR1 is MNHEY and CDR2 is SMNVEV (reference sequence). V was pared by 5 bases and J by 4 bases, with 20 bases between. This CDR3 is 17 amino acids long. CDR3 nucleotides: TGTGCCAGCAGTCCTCCCTGGCAGGCGGTAGGCACCGGGGAGCTGTTTTTT. Translating gives CASSPPWQAVGTGELFF.

This chain uses TRBV29-1 with TRBJ1-2; no definite D call. V was pared by 3 bases and J by 2 bases, with 7 bases between. CDR1 is SQVTM, CDR2 ANQGSEA, per germline. The CDR3 is made up of 12 amino acids. In DNA, the CDR3 is TGCAGCGTTGAGGAGTGGAACTATGGCTACACCTTC. Protein sequence: CSVEEWNYGYTF. Full variable domain (rest looked up from reference TRBV29-1 and TRBJ1-2): SAVISQKPSRDICQRGTSLTIQCQVDSQVTMMFWYRQQPGQSLTLIATANQGSEATYESGFVIDKFPISRPNLTFSTLTVSNMSPEDSSIYLCSVEEWNYGYTFGSGTRLTVV.

V gene TRBV6-2 or TRBV6-3 combines with J gene TRBJ2-7; 10 nucleotides match TRBD2. Germline V CDR1 and CDR2: MNHEY, SVGEGT. The CDR3 extends over 15 amino acids. The J segment lost 3 bases and the V segment lost 6 bases, leaving 8 bases of the junction unmatched. CDR3 region: CASSPLAGVNYEQYF. The CDR3 nucleotides are TGTGCCAGCAGCCCTCTAGCGGGAGTTAACTACGAGCAGTACTTC.

The rearrangement uses TRBV29-1 and TRBJ2-1; D is ambiguous. CDR1 and CDR2 (germline): SQVTM, ANQGSEA. With 6 bases removed from V and 3 bases from J, the gap between germline ends came to 9 bases. The CDR3 extends over 12 amino acids. This CDR3 is CSVQRGYNEQFF. As DNA, the CDR3 is TGCAGCGTACAGCGCGGCTACAATGAGCAGTTCTTC.

This clonotype showed up just a few times. This chain uses TRBV6-6 with TRBJ1-5; D gene uncertain. V was clipped by 5 bases and J by 0 bases, with 8 bases between them. Germline-derived CDR1 and CDR2 are MNHNY and SVGAGI (reference sequence). The CDR3 extends over 14 amino acids. CDR3 nucleotide sequence: TGTGCCAGCAGTACCCACAGTAGCAATCAGCCCCAGCATTTT. Amino acids: CASSTHSSNQPQHF.

This rearrangement joins TRBV30 to TRBJ1-2; D is uncertain. Trimming stripped 0 bases from V and 4 bases from J, with 6 bases between. Germline CDR1 and CDR2: GTSNPN and SVGIG (reference sequence). The CDR3 consists of 12 residues. CDR3 loop: CAWSVAAYGYTF. DNA of the CDR3: TGTGCCTGGAGTGTGGCAGCCTATGGCTACACCTTC.

The chain employs TRBV6-5 and TRBJ1-5, with TRBD1 identical over 7 bases. The junction had 8 bases not matched to a gene; V was cut back by 6 bases and J by 0 bases. The CDR3 runs to 16 residues. Germline CDR1 reads MNHEY; CDR2 reads SVGAGI. The CDR3 coding sequence is TGTGCCAGCAGCCTCTCCGGGACAGATAGCAATCAGCCCCAGCATTTT. It is translated as CASSLSGTDSNQPQHF.

The CDR3 loop reads CASSPGLPLHF. CDR3 DNA sequence: TGTGCCAGCAGTCCGGGGTTGCCCCTCCACTTT. The genes are TRBV12-3 or TRBV12-4 and TRBJ1-6, with no clear D. Trimming took 5 bases from V and 13 from J, leaving 9 bases between them. The CDR3 has 11 amino acids.

The chain carries TRBV27 and TRBJ2-2, with 10 bases lining up with TRBD2. The ends lost 5 bases at V and 6 bases at J; junction bases unmatched: 6. CDR1 and CDR2 (germline): MNHEY, SMNVEV (reference sequence). The CDR3 extends over 15 amino acids. As DNA, the CDR3 is TGTGCCAGCAGTCTAGCGGGAGAGGGACCCGGGGAGCTGTTTTTT. Its translation: CASSLAGEGPGELFF.

This chain joins TRBV19 and TRBJ1-1; D is unclear. This CDR3 contains 13 residues. Germline assignment: CDR1 LNHDA and CDR2 SQIVND (reference sequence). V lost 4 bases and J lost 6, with 12 bases in between. CDR3 in amino acids: CASSTTERSEAFF. CDR3 coding DNA: TGTGCCAGTAGTACGACGGAACGCTCTGAAGCTTTCTTT.

V gene TRBV6-2 or TRBV6-3 combines with J gene TRBJ2-7, with D perhaps matching TRBD1 (6 bases). This CDR3 contains 14 residues. Trimming took 5 bases from V and 6 from J, leaving 17 bases between them. Germline lookup yields CDR1 MNHEY and CDR2 SVGEGT. This chain's CDR3 is CASSPVLQGSEQYF. The CDR3 nucleotides are TGTGCCAGCAGTCCCGTCCTACAGGGAAGCGAGCAGTACTTC.

The V call is TRBV12-3 or TRBV12-4, the J call TRBJ2-6; D is ambiguous. The germline V and J ends were trimmed by 6 bases and 0 bases, with 9 bases remaining between them. The CDR3 has 15 residues. CDR3 in amino acids: CASRSLDSGANVLTF. DNA for the CDR3: TGTGCCAGCAGAAGCTTGGACTCTGGGGCCAACGTCCTGACTTTC.

The chain employs TRBV19 and TRBJ2-6; D remains unclear. The CDR3 length is 13 residues. Trimming shortened V by 11 bases and J by 0 bases, and 8 bases separated the two germline ends. Germline CDR1 LNHDA, CDR2 SQIVND (reference sequence). The DNA of the CDR3 is TGTGCCGCCCGGTACTCTGGGGCCAACGTCCTGACTTTC. It codes for CAARYSGANVLTF.

The chain couples TRBV2 to TRBJ2-1; D call uncertain. The CDR3 loop spans 11 amino acids. Trimming took off 7 bases at V and 4 bases at J, with 5 bases between the two ends. Per the germline V gene, CDR1 is SNHLY and CDR2 is FYNNEI. CDR3 DNA: TGTGCCAGCACCCCTTACAATGAGCAGTTCTTC. Amino acids: CASTPYNEQFF. Supplemented by reference TRBV2 and TRBJ2-1, the full variable domain reads EPEVTQTPSHQVTQMGQEVILRCVPISNHLYFYWYRQILGQKVEFLVSFYNNEISEKSEIFDDQFSVERPDGSNFTLKIRSTKLEDSAMYFCASTPYNEQFFGPGTRLTVL.

Notes on this clonotype: The junction differs from germline at one of its ends, possibly a read error. V and J are TRBV4-3 and TRBJ1-6; 8 nucleotides agree with TRBD1. Germline CDR1 and CDR2: LGHNA and YSLEER. CDR3 length: 15 amino acids. The CDR3, as DNA: TGTGCCAGCAGCACCCAAACAGGGGGAAATTCACCCCTCCACTTT. It specifies CASSTQTGGNSPLHF.

V is TRBV6-1 and J is TRBJ2-7, with 8 bases aligning to TRBD1. Trimming cost V 3 bases and J 1 base; bases outside gene matches: 2. The germline V gene has CDR1 MNHNS and CDR2 SASEGT. The CDR3 length is 14 residues. CDR3 coding DNA: TGTGCCAGCAGTGAGGGACAGGCGTCCTACGAGCAGTACTTC. Protein product: CASSEGQASYEQYF.

The rearrangement uses TRBV29-1 and TRBJ1-1, with a weak D call TRBD1 (5 bases). Germline assignment: CDR1 SQVTM and CDR2 ANQGSEA. V dropped 5 bases and J dropped 1 base, with 14 bases sitting between them. This CDR3 comprises 14 residues. The CDR3 DNA follows: TGCAGCGTTTTGGGGGTATTTCCGAACACTGAAGCTTTCTTT. Translated, it gives CSVLGVFPNTEAFF.